The TCR beta chain under discussion was sequenced for a study of T cell repertoires in cytomegalovirus infection. Study information: Both a matching HLA type and CMV infection were indicated by public TCR beta signatures.

Study-wide findings and caveats: Ex vivo responses were dominated by HLA-C-restricted CMV-specific TCR beta clonotypes.

TCRdb analysed the reads with MiXCR anew, one entry per CDR3 protein. Found here are 200,000 to 250,000 distinct CDR3 sequences, approximately 7% of them singletons; the top ten hold 5.5% to 6.5%. This clonotype was counted many times. Antigen specificity is unknown. Trimming cost V 0 bases and J 7 bases, with 7 bases left between them. This CDR3 contains 13 residues. The sequenced sample was PBMCs. This chain uses TRBV12-3 or TRBV12-4 with TRBJ2-4; D may match TRBD1 or TRBD2 (6 bases each). The sequence came from a human donor in good health (CMV status not recorded). Some clones in this sample may be carry-over from other donors' samples. In DNA, the CDR3 is TGTGCCAGCAGTTTAGCAGGGGGGAACATTCAGTACTTC. Protein sequence: CASSLAGGNIQYF.